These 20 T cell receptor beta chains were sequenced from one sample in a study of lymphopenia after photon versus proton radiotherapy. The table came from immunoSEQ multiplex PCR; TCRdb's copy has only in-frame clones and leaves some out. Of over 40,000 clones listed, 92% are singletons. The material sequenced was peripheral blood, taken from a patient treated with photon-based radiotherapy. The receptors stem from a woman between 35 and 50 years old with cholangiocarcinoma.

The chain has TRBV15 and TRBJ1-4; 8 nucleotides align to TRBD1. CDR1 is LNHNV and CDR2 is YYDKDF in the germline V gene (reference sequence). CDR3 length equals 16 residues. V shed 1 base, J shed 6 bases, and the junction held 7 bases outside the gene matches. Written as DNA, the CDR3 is TGTGCCACCAGCAGAGCGACAGGGGTAAAGGATGAAAAACTGTTTTTT. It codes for CATSRATGVKDEKLFF.

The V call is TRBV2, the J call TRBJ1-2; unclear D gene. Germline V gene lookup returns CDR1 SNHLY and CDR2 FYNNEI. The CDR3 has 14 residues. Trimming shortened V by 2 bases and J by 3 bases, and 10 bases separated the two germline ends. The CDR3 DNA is TGTGCCAGCAGTGAATCCCGAGAGTACTATGGCTACACCTTC. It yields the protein CASSESREYYGYTF.

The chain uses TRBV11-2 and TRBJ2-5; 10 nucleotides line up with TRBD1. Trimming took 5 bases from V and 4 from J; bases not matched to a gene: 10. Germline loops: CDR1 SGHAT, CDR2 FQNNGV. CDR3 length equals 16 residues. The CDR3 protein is CASSRTGDRGTETQYF. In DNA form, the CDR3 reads TGTGCCAGCAGCCGGACTGGGGACAGGGGTACAGAGACCCAGTACTTC.

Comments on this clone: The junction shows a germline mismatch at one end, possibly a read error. In DNA form, the CDR3 reads TGTGCCAGCTCCGCCCCACAAGGGGCCGGAAAAAACTTC. Translated: CASSAPQGAGKNF. The genes are TRBV18 and TRBJ2-5; possible D gene TRBD1, 5 bases. The CDR3 has 13 residues. Germline V gene sequence: CDR1 KGHSH, CDR2 LQKENI.

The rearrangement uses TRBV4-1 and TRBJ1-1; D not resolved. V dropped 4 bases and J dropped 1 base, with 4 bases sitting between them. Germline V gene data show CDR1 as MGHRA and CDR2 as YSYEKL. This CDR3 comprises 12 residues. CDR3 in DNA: TGCGCCAGCAGCCGGGGGAACACTGAAGCTTTCTTT. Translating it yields CASSRGNTEAFF.

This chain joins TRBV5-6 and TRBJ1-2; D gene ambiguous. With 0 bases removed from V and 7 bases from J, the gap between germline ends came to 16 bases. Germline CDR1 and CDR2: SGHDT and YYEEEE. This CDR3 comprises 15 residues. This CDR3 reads CASSLGLTQVPGYTF. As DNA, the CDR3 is TGTGCCAGCAGCTTGGGATTAACCCAAGTCCCTGGCTACACCTTC.

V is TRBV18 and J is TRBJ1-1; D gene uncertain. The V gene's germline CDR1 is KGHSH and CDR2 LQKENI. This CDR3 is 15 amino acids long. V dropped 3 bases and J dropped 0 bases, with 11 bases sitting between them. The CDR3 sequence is CASSPSGTVNTEAFF. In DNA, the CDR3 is TGTGCCAGCTCACCCTCAGGAACAGTGAACACTGAAGCTTTCTTT.

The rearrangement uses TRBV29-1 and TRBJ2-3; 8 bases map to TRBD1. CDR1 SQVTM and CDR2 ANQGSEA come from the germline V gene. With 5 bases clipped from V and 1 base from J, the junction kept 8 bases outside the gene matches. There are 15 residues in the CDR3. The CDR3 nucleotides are TGCAGCGTTTCCAACAGGGGGGAGGGCACAGATACGCAGTATTTT. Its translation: CSVSNRGEGTDTQYF.

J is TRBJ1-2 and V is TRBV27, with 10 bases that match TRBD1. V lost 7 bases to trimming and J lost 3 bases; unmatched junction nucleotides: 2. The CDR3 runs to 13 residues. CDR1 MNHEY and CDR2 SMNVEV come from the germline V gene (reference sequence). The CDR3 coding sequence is TGTGCCAGCAAAGGGACAGGGGACTATGGCTACACCTTC. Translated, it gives CASKGTGDYGYTF.

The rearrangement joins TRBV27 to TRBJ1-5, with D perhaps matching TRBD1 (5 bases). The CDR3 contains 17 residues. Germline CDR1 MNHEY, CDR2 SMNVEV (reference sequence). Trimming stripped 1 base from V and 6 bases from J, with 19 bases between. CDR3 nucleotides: TGTGCCAGCAGTTTATGGGGAGTTGGGGGGGTCGGTCAGCCCCAGCATTTT. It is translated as CASSLWGVGGVGQPQHF.

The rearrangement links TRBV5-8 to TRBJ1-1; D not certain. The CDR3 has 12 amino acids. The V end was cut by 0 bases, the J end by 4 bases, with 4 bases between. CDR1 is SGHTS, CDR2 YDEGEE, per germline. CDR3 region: CASSLERTEAFF. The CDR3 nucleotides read TGTGCCAGCAGCTTGGAACGCACTGAAGCTTTCTTT.

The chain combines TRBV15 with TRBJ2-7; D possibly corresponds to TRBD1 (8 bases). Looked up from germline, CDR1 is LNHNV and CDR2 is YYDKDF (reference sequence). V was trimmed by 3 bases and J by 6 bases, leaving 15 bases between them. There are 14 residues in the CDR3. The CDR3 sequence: CATSRDREGSEQYF. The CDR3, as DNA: TGTGCCACCAGCAGGGACAGGGAGGGGTCCGAGCAGTACTTC.

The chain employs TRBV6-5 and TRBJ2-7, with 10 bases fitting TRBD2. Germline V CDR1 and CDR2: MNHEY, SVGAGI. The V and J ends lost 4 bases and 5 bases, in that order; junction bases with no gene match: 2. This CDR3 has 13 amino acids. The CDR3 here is CASSLTSGDEQYF. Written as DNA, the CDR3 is TGTGCCAGCAGTTTAACTAGCGGGGACGAGCAGTACTTC.

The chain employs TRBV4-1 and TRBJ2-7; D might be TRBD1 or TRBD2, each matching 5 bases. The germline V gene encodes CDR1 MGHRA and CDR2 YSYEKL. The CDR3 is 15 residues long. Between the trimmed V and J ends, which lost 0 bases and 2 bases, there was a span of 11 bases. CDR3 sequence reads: CASSQDEGDPYEQYF. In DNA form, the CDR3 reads TGCGCCAGCAGCCAAGATGAAGGGGACCCCTACGAGCAGTACTTC.

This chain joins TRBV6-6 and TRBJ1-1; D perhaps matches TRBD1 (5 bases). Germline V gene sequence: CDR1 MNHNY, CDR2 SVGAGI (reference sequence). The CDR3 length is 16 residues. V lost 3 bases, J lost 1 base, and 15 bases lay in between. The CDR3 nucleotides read TGTGCCAGCAGTTATGGGGCAGGGTCGACGAACACTGAAGCTTTCTTT. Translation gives CASSYGAGSTNTEAFF.

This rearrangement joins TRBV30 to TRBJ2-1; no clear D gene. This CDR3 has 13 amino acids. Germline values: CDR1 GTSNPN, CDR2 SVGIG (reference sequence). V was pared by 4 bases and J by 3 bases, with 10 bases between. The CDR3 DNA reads TGTGCCTGGACCCCCGGACGCTACAATGAGCAGTTCTTC. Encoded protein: CAWTPGRYNEQFF.

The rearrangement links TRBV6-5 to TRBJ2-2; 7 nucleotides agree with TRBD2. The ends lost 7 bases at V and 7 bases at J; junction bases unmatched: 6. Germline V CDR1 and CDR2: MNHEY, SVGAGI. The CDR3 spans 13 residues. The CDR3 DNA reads TGTGCCAGCATTGGGGGGGATGTCGGGGAGCTGTTTTTT. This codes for CASIGGDVGELFF.

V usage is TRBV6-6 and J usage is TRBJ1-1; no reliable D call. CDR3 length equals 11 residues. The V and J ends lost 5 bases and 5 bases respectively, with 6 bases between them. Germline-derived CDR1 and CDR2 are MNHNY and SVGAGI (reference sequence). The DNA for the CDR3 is TGTGCCAGCAGTCCCCTTACTGAAGCTTTCTTT. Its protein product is CASSPLTEAFF.

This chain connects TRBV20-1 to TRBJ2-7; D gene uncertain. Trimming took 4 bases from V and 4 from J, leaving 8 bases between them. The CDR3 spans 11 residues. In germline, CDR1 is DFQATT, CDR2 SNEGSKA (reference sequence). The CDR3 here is CSAIYRYEQYF. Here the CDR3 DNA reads TGCAGTGCTATATATCGATACGAGCAGTACTTC.

The CDR3: CASSLGGANYGYTF. The CDR3 region has the DNA TGTGCCAGCAGTTTAGGGGGCGCTAACTATGGCTACACCTTC. The chain is built from TRBV28 and TRBJ1-2; tentatively, D is TRBD1 (6 bases). With 2 bases removed from V and 0 bases from J, the gap between germline ends came to 7 bases. Per the germline V gene, CDR1 is MDHEN and CDR2 is SYDVKM. The CDR3 is 14 residues long.